One T cell receptor (beta chain) is described in this entry. Its specificity is not known. It was CD45RO-negative cells, positively selected for CCR7, that made up naive CD8 cells, with terminally differentiated effector memory CD45RA+ cells excluded. Donors were Caucasian adults residing in Nashville, Tennessee, USA. The sample comes from a study of shared clonotypes between healthy human individuals. Findings of the study overall: Despite large depth, rarefaction showed incomplete sorted-subset sequencing. Naive subsets typically showed greater estimated richness than memory subsets.

Investigators spread the genomic DNA of each subset evenly over several immunoSEQ plates. Measured with immunoSEQ multiplex PCR; TCRdb has only the in-frame clones, and not every one. Here the sample spans about 600,000 clones, about 98% being singletons. V lost 0 bases to trimming and J lost 5 bases; unmatched junction nucleotides: 3. The germline V gene encodes CDR1 SGHNT and CDR2 YYREEE (reference sequence). CDR3 size: 14 residues. V and J are TRBV5-4 and TRBJ2-7, with 9 bases identical to TRBD1. This receptor was taken from a man younger than 40 in good health. Input material: naive CD8+ T cells sorted from blood. CDR3 DNA: TGTGCCAGCAGCTTGGTGGACAGGGGCCACGAGCAGTACTTC. It encodes CASSLVDRGHEQYF.